This TCR beta chain comes out of a study of T cell clonality in common variable immunodeficiency. Overall study results and limits: Shared TCRbeta clones were fewer between CVID subjects than controls. In common variable immunodeficiency, TCR beta chains reportedly carried fewer deletions and N-nucleotide insertions. Links between repertoire features and CVID complications were heterogeneity-limited. Compared with healthy controls, CVID subjects showed increased TCRbeta clonality, mostly in about a third.

Of CVID subjects, about 14 were female and 29 male, mean age about 40. TCRdb's copy holds only in-frame clones and misses some; the assay was immunoSEQ multiplex PCR. The sample was found to contain just over 15,000 clones, and every one recurs. This CDR3 is built from 14 residues. V lost 1 base and J lost 4, with 10 bases in between. CDR1 SGHVS and CDR2 FNYEAQ come from the germline V gene. This clone has only a few counts. The antigen remains unidentified. The CDR3 goes on 3 residues after the read ends, and that part is filled in from the germline J gene. The V call is TRBV7-6, the J call TRBJ1-2, with D possibly matching TRBD1 (6 bases). Input material: peripheral blood mononuclear cells. The sequence was obtained from a human donor with common variable immunodeficiency. The CDR3 spells CASSLGTGPYGYTF. CDR3 DNA (partial): TGTGCCAGCAGCTTAGGAACAGGGCCCTATGGC.